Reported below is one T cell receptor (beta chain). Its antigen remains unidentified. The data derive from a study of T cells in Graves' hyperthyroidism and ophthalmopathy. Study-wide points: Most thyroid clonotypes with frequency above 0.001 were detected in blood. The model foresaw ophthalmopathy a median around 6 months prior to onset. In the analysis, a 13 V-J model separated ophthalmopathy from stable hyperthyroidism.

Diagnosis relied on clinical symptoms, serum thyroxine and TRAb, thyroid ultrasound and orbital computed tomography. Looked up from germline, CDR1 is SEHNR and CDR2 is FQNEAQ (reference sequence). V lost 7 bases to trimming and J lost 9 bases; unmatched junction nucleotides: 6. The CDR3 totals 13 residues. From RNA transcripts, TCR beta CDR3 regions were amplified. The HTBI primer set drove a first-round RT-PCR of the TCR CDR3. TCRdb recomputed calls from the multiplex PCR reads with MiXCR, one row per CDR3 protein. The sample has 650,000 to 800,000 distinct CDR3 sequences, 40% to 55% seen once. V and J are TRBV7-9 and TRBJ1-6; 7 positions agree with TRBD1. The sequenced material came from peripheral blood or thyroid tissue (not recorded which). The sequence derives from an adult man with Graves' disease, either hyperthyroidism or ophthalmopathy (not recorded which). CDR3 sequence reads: CASTEGAGSPLHF. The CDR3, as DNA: TGTGCCAGCACGGAGGGGGCTGGTTCACCCCTCCACTTT.